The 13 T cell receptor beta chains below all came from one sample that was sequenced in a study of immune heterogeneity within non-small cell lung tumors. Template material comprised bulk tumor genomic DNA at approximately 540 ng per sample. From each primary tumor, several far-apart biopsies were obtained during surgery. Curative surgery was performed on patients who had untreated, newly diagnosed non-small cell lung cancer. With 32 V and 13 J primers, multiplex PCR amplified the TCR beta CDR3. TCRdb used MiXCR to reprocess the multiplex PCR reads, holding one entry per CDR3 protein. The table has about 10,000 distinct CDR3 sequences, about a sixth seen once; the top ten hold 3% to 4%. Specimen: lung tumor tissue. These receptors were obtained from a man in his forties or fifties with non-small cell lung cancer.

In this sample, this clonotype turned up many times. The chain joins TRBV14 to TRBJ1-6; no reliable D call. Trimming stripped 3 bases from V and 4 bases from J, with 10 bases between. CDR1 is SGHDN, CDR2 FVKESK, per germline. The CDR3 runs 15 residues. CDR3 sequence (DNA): TGTGCCAGCAGCCAGACGACCCAGTATAATTCACCCCTCCACTTT. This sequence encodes CASSQTTQYNSPLHF.

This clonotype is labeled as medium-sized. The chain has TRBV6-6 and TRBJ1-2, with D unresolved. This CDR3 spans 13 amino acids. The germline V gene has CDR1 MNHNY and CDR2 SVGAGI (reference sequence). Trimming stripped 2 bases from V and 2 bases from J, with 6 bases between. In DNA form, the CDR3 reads TGTGCCAGCAGTTACCACAAAAACTATGGCTACACCTTC. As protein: CASSYHKNYGYTF.

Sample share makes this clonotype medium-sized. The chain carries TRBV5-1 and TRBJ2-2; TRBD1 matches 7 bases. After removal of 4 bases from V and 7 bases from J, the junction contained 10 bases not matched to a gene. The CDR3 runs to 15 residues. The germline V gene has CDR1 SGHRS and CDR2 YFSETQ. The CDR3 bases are TGCGCCAGCAGCCCTATGCAGGGGGTAGGCGGGGAGCTGTTTTTT. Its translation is CASSPMQGVGGELFF. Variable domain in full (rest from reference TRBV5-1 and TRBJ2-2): KAGVTQTPRYLIKTRGQQVTLSCSPISGHRSVSWYQQTPGQGLQFLFEYFSETQRNKGNFPGRFSGRQFSNSRSEMNVSTLELGDSALYLCASSPMQGVGGELFFGEGSRLTVL.

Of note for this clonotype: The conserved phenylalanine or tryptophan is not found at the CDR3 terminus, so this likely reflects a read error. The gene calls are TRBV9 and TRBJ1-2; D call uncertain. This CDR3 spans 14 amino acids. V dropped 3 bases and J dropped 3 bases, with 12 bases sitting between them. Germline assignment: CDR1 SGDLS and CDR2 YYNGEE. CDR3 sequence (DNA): TGTGCCAGCAGCGGGCTCGGGGTTTACTATGGCTACACCCTC. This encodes CASSGLGVYYGYTL.

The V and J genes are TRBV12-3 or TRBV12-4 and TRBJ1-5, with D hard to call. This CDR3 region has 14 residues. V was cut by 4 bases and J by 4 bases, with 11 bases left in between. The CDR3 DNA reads TGTGCCAGCAGTTCACGACCGGAAAATCAGCCCCAGCATTTT. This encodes CASSSRPENQPQHF.

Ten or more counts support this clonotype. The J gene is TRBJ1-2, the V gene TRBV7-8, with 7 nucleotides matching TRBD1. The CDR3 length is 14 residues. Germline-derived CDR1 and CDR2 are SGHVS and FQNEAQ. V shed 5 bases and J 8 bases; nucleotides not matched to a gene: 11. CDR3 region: CASSPDRDSLGYTF. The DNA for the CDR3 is TGTGCCAGCAGCCCCGACAGGGATAGTTTAGGCTACACCTTC.

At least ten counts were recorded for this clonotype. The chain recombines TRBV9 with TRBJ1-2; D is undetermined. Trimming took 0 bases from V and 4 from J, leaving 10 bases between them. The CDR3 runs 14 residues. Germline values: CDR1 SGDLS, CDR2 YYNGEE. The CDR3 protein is CASSVVENTYGYTF. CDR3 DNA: TGTGCCAGCAGCGTAGTGGAGAATACCTATGGCTACACCTTC.

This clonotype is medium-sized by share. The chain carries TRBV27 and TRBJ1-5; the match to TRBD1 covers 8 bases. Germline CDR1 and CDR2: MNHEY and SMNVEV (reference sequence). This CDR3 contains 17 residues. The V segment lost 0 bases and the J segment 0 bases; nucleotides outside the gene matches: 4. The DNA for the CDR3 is TGTGCCAGCAGTTTATCTGTAGGACAGGGTAGCAATCAGCCCCAGCATTTT. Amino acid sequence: CASSLSVGQGSNQPQHF.

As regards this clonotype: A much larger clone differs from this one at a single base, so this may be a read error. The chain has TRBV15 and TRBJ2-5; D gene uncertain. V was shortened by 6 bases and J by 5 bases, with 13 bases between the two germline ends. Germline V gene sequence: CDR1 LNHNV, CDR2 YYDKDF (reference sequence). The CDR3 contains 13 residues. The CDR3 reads CATRRRPGETQYF. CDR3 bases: TGTGCCACCAGGAGACGACCCGGGGAGACCCAGTACTTC.

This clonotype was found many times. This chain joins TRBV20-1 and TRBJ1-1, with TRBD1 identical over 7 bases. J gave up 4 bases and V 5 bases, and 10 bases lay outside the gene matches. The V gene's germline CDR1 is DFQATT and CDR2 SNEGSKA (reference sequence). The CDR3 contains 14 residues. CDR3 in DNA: TGCAGTGCTGCGACCCACAGGGGAGTCACTGAAGCTTTCTTT. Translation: CSAATHRGVTEAFF.

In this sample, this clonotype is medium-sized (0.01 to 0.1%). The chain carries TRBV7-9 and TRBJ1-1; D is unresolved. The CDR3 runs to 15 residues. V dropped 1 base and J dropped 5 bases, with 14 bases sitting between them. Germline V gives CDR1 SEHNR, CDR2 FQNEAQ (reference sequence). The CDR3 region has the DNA TGTGCCAGCAGCTTAGGTGTACTTACGGGAACTGAAGCTTTCTTT. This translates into CASSLGVLTGTEAFF.

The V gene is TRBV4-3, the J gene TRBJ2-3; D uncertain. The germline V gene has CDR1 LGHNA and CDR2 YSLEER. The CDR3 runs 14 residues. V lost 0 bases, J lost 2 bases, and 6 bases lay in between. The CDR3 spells CASSQESLTDTQYF. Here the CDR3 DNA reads TGCGCCAGCAGCCAAGAATCGCTCACAGATACGCAGTATTTT.

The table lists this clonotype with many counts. The CDR3 loop is CASSSEKGLSYNEQFF. As DNA, the CDR3 is TGTGCCAGCAGCTCGGAGAAGGGACTGTCGTACAATGAGCAGTTCTTC. The chain couples TRBV7-9 to TRBJ2-1; D is possibly TRBD2 (6 bases). The V end lost 4 bases, the J end lost 4 bases, and 17 bases lay between the germline ends. This CDR3 has 16 amino acids. CDR1 and CDR2 (germline): SEHNR, FQNEAQ (reference sequence).